A single sample is the source of the 27 T cell receptor beta chains below, sequenced in a study of T cell responses to AZD1222 COVID-19 vaccine. Sequencing used immunoSEQ multiplex PCR; TCRdb keeps in-frame clones, though not all of them. The sample carries 150,000 to 200,000 clones, around 86% recorded once. The input for sequencing was peripheral blood, taken on day 0 of MenACWY control vaccination. These receptors were obtained from an adult in good health.

The rearrangement joins TRBV10-3 to TRBJ1-3; D gene uncertain. Germline assignment: CDR1 ENHRY and CDR2 SYGVKD. Trimming took 0 bases from V and 0 from J, leaving 15 bases between them. The CDR3 runs to 18 residues. CDR3 in DNA: TGTGCCATCAGTGAGTCGACGGCAGGCACGAACTCTGGAAACACCATATATTTT. This encodes CAISESTAGTNSGNTIYF.

The chain carries TRBV27 and TRBJ2-1, with D possibly being TRBD1 (6 bases). Between the trimmed V and J ends, which lost 4 bases and 6 bases, there was a span of 7 bases. There are 12 residues in the CDR3. Germline values: CDR1 MNHEY, CDR2 SMNVEV (reference sequence). Written as DNA, the CDR3 is TGTGCCAGCAGTTACAGGGCCAATGAGCAGTTCTTC. Protein: CASSYRANEQFF.

This rearrangement joins TRBV7-9 to TRBJ2-3; a possible D gene is TRBD2 (6 bases). Germline V gene data show CDR1 as SEHNR and CDR2 as FQNEAQ (reference sequence). Deletions cut 5 bases from V and 6 bases from J, with 21 bases between. The CDR3 runs 16 residues. CDR3 coding DNA: TGTGCCAGCAGCGTCCACGCTCTAGCGCGAGGTGATACGCAGTATTTT. Its translation: CASSVHALARGDTQYF.

The chain links TRBV2 to TRBJ2-7; 9 nucleotides agree with TRBD2. Germline trimming cut 3 bases from V and 0 bases from J; bases unmatched to any gene: 3. The CDR3 contains 15 residues. Germline assignment: CDR1 SNHLY and CDR2 FYNNEI. The CDR3 DNA reads TGTGCCAGCAGTGACCGTAGCGGGGGCTCCTACGAGCAGTACTTC. Protein product: CASSDRSGGSYEQYF.

The chain couples TRBV10-3 to TRBJ2-7; D is tentatively TRBD1 or TRBD2 (5 bases each). V gave up 6 bases and J gave up 7 bases, with 10 bases separating them. CDR3 length: 11 residues. Germline CDR1 is ENHRY and CDR2 is SYGVKD. The CDR3 region is CAIRGPLEQYF. CDR3 DNA: TGTGCCATCAGGGGACCCCTGGAGCAGTACTTC.

The chain is built from TRBV7-3 and TRBJ1-1, with no clear D. The CDR3 loop spans 15 amino acids. Trimming stripped 1 base from V and 1 base from J, with 10 bases between. Germline CDR1 reads SGHTA; CDR2 reads FQGTGA. As DNA, the CDR3 is TGTGCCAGCAGCTTAAGTGCAGAACCGAACACTGAAGCTTTCTTT. Protein product: CASSLSAEPNTEAFF.

On this clone itself: A junction end diverges from the germline sequence, so it may reflect a read error. The chain couples TRBV2 to TRBJ2-3; the D gene is possibly TRBD1 (5 bases). This CDR3 has 15 amino acids. CDR1 and CDR2 (germline): SNHLY, FYNNEI. CDR3 region: CASNEGAISTDTQYF. CDR3 nucleotide sequence: TGTGCCAGCAATGAAGGGGCGATTAGCACAGATACGCAGTATTTT.

The CDR3 nucleotides read TGTGCCAGCAGTTCAGCAGTTAGCACAGATACGCAGTATTTT. It codes for CASSSAVSTDTQYF. The chain carries TRBV28 and TRBJ2-3; D is ambiguous. CDR1 and CDR2 from the germline V gene are MDHEN and SYDVKM. The V gene lost 4 bases and the J gene lost 0 bases, with 8 bases spanning the gap. This CDR3 is 14 amino acids long.

The CDR3 DNA reads as TGTGCCAGCACCAGGACAGGGGGCGATGAGCAGTTCTTC. It specifies CASTRTGGDEQFF. The J gene is TRBJ2-1, the V gene TRBV28, with TRBD1 matching 11 bases. The V and J ends lost 7 bases and 8 bases, in that order; junction bases with no gene match: 4. This CDR3 contains 13 residues. Germline-derived CDR1 and CDR2 are MDHEN and SYDVKM. Full variable domain (rest looked up from reference TRBV28 and TRBJ2-1): DVKVTQSSRYLVKRTGEKVFLECVQDMDHENMFWYRQDPGLGLRLIYFSYDVKMKEKGDIPEGYSVSREKKERFSLILESASTNQTSMYLCASTRTGGDEQFFGPGTRLTVL.

The rearrangement uses TRBV28 and TRBJ1-5, with a possible D match to TRBD1 (6 bases). Germline values: CDR1 MDHEN, CDR2 SYDVKM. Trimming removed 2 bases from V and 7 bases from J, with 12 bases in between. The CDR3 loop spans 14 amino acids. CDR3 nucleotide sequence: TGTGCCAGCAGTTTAAGCGGGGGGCGGCAGCCCCAGCATTTT. Translated: CASSLSGGRQPQHF. The variable domain in full, completed from reference TRBV28 and TRBJ1-5, reads DVKVTQSSRYLVKRTGEKVFLECVQDMDHENMFWYRQDPGLGLRLIYFSYDVKMKEKGDIPEGYSVSREKKERFSLILESASTNQTSMYLCASSLSGGRQPQHFGDGTRLSIL.

In its sample, this clone was seen once. This chain connects TRBV6-5 to TRBJ1-3, with 9 bases fitting TRBD1. The V gene's germline CDR1 is MNHEY and CDR2 SVGAGI. The V gene end was trimmed by 4 bases and the J gene end by 8 bases; junction bases not matched to a gene: 12. The CDR3 contains 16 residues. The CDR3 coding sequence is TGTGCCAGCAGTTTAGGCGGGTTGGGACAGGGACACACCATATATTTT. It yields the protein CASSLGGLGQGHTIYF.

This clone was detected once. The chain employs TRBV7-2 and TRBJ2-1, with D maybe TRBD2 (6 bases). Trimming removed 1 base from V and 3 bases from J, with 16 bases in between. Per the germline V gene, CDR1 is SGHTA and CDR2 is FQGNSA. The CDR3 contains 17 residues. The CDR3 DNA is TGTGCCAGCAGCTTAGGACGTGGCGGGGCGGGCTACAATGAGCAGTTCTTC. As protein: CASSLGRGGAGYNEQFF.

The chain joins TRBV29-1 to TRBJ1-1, with D possibly being TRBD1 (6 bases). This CDR3 contains 16 residues. V was shortened by 0 bases and J by 1 base, with 15 bases between the two germline ends. Germline assignment: CDR1 SQVTM and CDR2 ANQGSEA. The CDR3 loop is CSVEDLPGAWNTEAFF. CDR3 nucleotide sequence: TGCAGCGTTGAAGATCTACCGGGGGCTTGGAACACTGAAGCTTTCTTT.

The V and J genes are TRBV10-3 and TRBJ2-1; 10 bases line up with TRBD1. CDR1 ENHRY and CDR2 SYGVKD come from the germline V gene. The CDR3 is 15 amino acids. The V gene end was trimmed by 6 bases and the J gene end by 5 bases; junction bases not matched to a gene: 7. CDR3 in DNA: TGTGCCATCAGAGCAATGACAGGGGGCAACAATGAGCAGTTCTTC. Translation: CAIRAMTGGNNEQFF.

V is TRBV7-9 and J is TRBJ1-6; D is undetermined. Trimming took 1 base from V and 9 from J, leaving 13 bases between them. The CDR3 covers 15 residues. Germline-derived CDR1 and CDR2 are SEHNR and FQNEAQ (reference sequence). Here the CDR3 DNA reads TGTGCCAGCAGCTTAGGAGGGATGGGCAGTTCACCCCTCCACTTT. Its protein product is CASSLGGMGSSPLHF.

The J gene is TRBJ2-1, the V gene TRBV27, with D hard to call. The CDR3 runs to 10 residues. V lost 0 bases to trimming and J lost 15 bases, with 6 bases between them. Germline-derived CDR1 and CDR2 are MNHEY and SMNVEV (reference sequence). The CDR3 is CASSLSPSFF. CDR3 in DNA: TGTGCCAGCAGTTTATCCCCCTCGTTCTTC.

The chain recombines TRBV5-6 with TRBJ2-7, with a weak D call TRBD1 (5 bases). The CDR3 consists of 14 residues. Deletions cut 4 bases from V and 2 bases from J, with 13 bases between. From germline, CDR1 is SGHDT and CDR2 YYEEEE. This CDR3 reads CASSELQVTYEQYF. The CDR3 nucleotides are TGTGCCAGCAGCGAGTTACAGGTCACCTACGAGCAGTACTTC.

This chain uses TRBV7-9 with TRBJ2-7; 10 nucleotides match TRBD1. The CDR3 is made up of 15 amino acids. V shed 5 bases and J 5 bases; nucleotides not matched to a gene: 9. Germline CDR1 SEHNR, CDR2 FQNEAQ (reference sequence). CDR3 in DNA: TGTGCCAGCAGCCAGGGACAGGGGAAGGGCGACGAGCAGTACTTC. Its translation is CASSQGQGKGDEQYF.

V is TRBV6-1 and J is TRBJ2-7; D possibly matches TRBD1 or TRBD2 (6 bases each). The V gene lost 2 bases and the J gene lost 7 bases, with 15 bases spanning the gap. CDR1 MNHNS and CDR2 SASEGT come from the germline V gene. The CDR3 sequence is 14 residues long. The CDR3: CASSEPGGADEQYF. CDR3 DNA: TGTGCCAGCAGTGAACCCGGGGGCGCGGATGAGCAGTACTTC.

The sample holds one count of this clone. The rearrangement uses TRBV10-3 and TRBJ1-2; a weak D match, TRBD1 (5 bases). Trimming took off 2 bases at V and 8 bases at J, with 18 bases between the two ends. The CDR3 runs 15 residues. Germline CDR1 and CDR2: ENHRY and SYGVKD. The CDR3 reads CAISEIDSEGRGYTF. In nucleotides, the CDR3 is TGTGCCATCAGTGAGATCGATTCAGAGGGGCGAGGCTACACCTTC.

This clone was observed a handful of times. The genes are TRBV5-1 and TRBJ2-7, with 10 bases fitting TRBD1. The germline CDR1 and CDR2 sequences are SGHRS and YFSETQ. This CDR3 spans 15 amino acids. The ends lost 0 bases at V and 7 bases at J; junction bases unmatched: 7. Here the CDR3 reads CASSLGGTGVWEQYF. The CDR3 nucleotides are TGCGCCAGCAGCTTGGGCGGGACAGGGGTATGGGAGCAGTACTTC. Complete variable domain (other parts from reference TRBV5-1 and TRBJ2-7): KAGVTQTPRYLIKTRGQQVTLSCSPISGHRSVSWYQQTPGQGLQFLFEYFSETQRNKGNFPGRFSGRQFSNSRSEMNVSTLELGDSALYLCASSLGGTGVWEQYFGPGTRLTVT.

This clone was seen a handful of times. The genes are TRBV20-1 and TRBJ1-5, with 8 bases that match TRBD1. Germline assignment: CDR1 DFQATT and CDR2 SNEGSKA (reference sequence). The trim removed 3 bases at V and 2 bases at J, leaving 6 bases unmatched. This CDR3 region has 15 residues. In nucleotides, the CDR3 is TGCAGTGCTAGTTCAGGGGGCCGTGGCAATCAGCCCCAGCATTTT. Its protein is CSASSGGRGNQPQHF.

In nucleotides, the CDR3 is TGTGCCAGCAGTCGAGACACCCCTCTATCTTACGAGCAGTACTTC. Encoded protein: CASSRDTPLSYEQYF. The chain is built from TRBV6-6 and TRBJ2-7, with D unclear. CDR1 and CDR2 (germline): MNHNY, SVGAGI (reference sequence). This CDR3 has 15 residues. V dropped 5 bases and J dropped 4 bases, with 18 bases sitting between them.

V is TRBV5-1 and J is TRBJ2-2; D ambiguous. The CDR3 runs to 13 residues. Germline CDR1 SGHRS, CDR2 YFSETQ. Trimming took off 5 bases at V and 5 bases at J, with 10 bases between the two ends. CDR3 loop: CASSLTVTGELFF. The CDR3 DNA reads as TGCGCCAGCAGTCTGACCGTGACCGGGGAGCTGTTTTTT.

This chain connects TRBV2 to TRBJ2-5; TRBD1 agrees at 10 bases. Germline V lookup: CDR1 SNHLY, CDR2 FYNNEI. The CDR3 covers 14 residues. The V and J ends lost 8 bases and 5 bases, in that order; junction bases with no gene match: 8. CDR3 region: CASQDRGRGETQYF. The CDR3, as DNA: TGTGCCAGCCAGGACAGGGGGAGGGGGGAGACCCAGTACTTC.

The V call is TRBV11-2, the J call TRBJ1-2; D might be TRBD1 (6 bases). Trimming left V 3 bases short and J 4 bases short, with 12 bases between. This CDR3 comprises 14 residues. CDR1 and CDR2 from the germline V gene are SGHAT and FQNNGV. CDR3 region: CASSFRDTIYGYTF. The CDR3, as DNA: TGTGCCAGCAGCTTCCGGGACACAATCTATGGCTACACCTTC.

The chain joins TRBV6-1 to TRBJ2-7, with unresolved D. Germline V gene data show CDR1 as MNHNS and CDR2 as SASEGT. With 3 bases removed from V and 2 bases from J, the gap between germline ends came to 20 bases. The CDR3 covers 17 residues. The CDR3 DNA is TGTGCCAGCAGTGATTTTCGCCGTCGGGCTACCGCCTACGAGCAGTACTTC. It codes for CASSDFRRRATAYEQYF.